The 24 T cell receptor beta chains below were found in one sample sequenced in a study of blood T cell repertoires in COVID-19. The data were produced by immunoSEQ multiplex PCR, yet TCRdb's version contains in-frame clones alone and is incomplete. The profile shows about 80,000 clones, around 76% of them singletons. What was sequenced was peripheral blood. All receptors come from a human donor in a cohort sampled during active COVID-19.

This clone was picked up many times. This chain uses TRBV6-4 with TRBJ2-1; 10 bases line up with TRBD2. CDR3 length: 15 amino acids. Trimming removed 6 bases from V and 4 bases from J; junction bases left unmatched: 6. The V gene's germline CDR1 is MRHNA and CDR2 SNTAGT. In DNA form, the CDR3 reads TGTGCCAGCAGCGTGCTAGCGGGGGAATACAATGAGCAGTTCTTC. This sequence encodes CASSVLAGEYNEQFF.

This clone was picked up many times. The genes are TRBV5-4 and TRBJ2-6; D gene ambiguous. The CDR3 consists of 16 residues. Trimming removed 0 bases from V and 3 bases from J, with 10 bases in between. Germline values: CDR1 SGHNT, CDR2 YYREEE (reference sequence). The CDR3: CASSLDRNSGANVLTF. The CDR3 DNA is TGTGCCAGCAGCTTGGATCGTAACAGTGGGGCCAACGTCCTGACTTTC.

This clone was detected once. The chain combines TRBV24-1 with TRBJ2-5, with TRBD2 matching 8 bases. The CDR3 extends over 14 amino acids. CDR1 KGHDR and CDR2 SFDVKD come from the germline V gene. V gave up 3 bases and J gave up 5 bases; unmatched junction bases: 4. Here the CDR3 DNA reads TGTGCCACCAGTGATAGCGGGAGAGGCGAGACCCAGTACTTC. As protein: CATSDSGRGETQYF.

This chain links TRBV6-2 or TRBV6-3 with TRBJ2-7; 7 bases line up with TRBD1. Germline CDR1 is MNHEY and CDR2 is SVGEGT. V lost 6 bases to trimming and J lost 6 bases; unmatched junction nucleotides: 5. This CDR3 is built from 12 residues. The CDR3 here is CASSRTGTEQYV. The CDR3 DNA follows: TGTGCCAGCAGCCGGACAGGCACCGAGCAGTACGTC.

The V call is TRBV24-1, the J call TRBJ1-2; 7 bases agree with TRBD1. Germline V gene lookup returns CDR1 KGHDR and CDR2 SFDVKD. This CDR3 region has 16 residues. V was clipped by 1 base and J by 4 bases; unmatched bases: 8. CDR3 nucleotides: TGTGCCACCAGTGATTTAAGACAGGGTATGGGCTATGGCTACACCTTC. It yields the protein CATSDLRQGMGYGYTF.

The chain is built from TRBV7-9 and TRBJ2-3; tentative D call: TRBD2 (5 bases). Germline loops: CDR1 SEHNR, CDR2 FQNEAQ (reference sequence). This CDR3 has 15 residues. Trimming cost V 5 bases and J 5 bases, with 17 bases left between them. DNA for the CDR3: TGTGCCAGCAGCCCAAAAAGGCGGGCGGGAGATACGCAGTATTTT. Translated, it gives CASSPKRRAGDTQYF.

This rearrangement joins TRBV12-3 or TRBV12-4 to TRBJ2-1; TRBD2 is a possible D gene (5 bases). There are 12 residues in the CDR3. Trimming removed 1 base at V and 7 bases at J, with 5 bases between. This CDR3 reads CASSLGGNEQFF. Here the CDR3 DNA reads TGTGCCAGCAGTTTAGGAGGGAATGAGCAGTTCTTC.

On this clone itself: A far larger clone lies a single base away; this is likely a read error. The chain has TRBV11-3 and TRBJ1-1; possible D gene TRBD1, 6 bases. Germline values: CDR1 SGHNT, CDR2 YENEEA. V was pared by 0 bases and J by 4 bases, with 6 bases between. The CDR3 runs 13 residues. CDR3 DNA sequence: TGTGCCAGCAGCTTAGACAGGGGCACTGAAGCTTTCTTT. Protein sequence: CASSLDRGTEAFF.

This chain links TRBV7-9 with TRBJ2-7; D possibly corresponds to TRBD2 (6 bases). Germline CDR1 and CDR2: SEHNR and FQNEAQ (reference sequence). This CDR3 region has 15 residues. V lost 5 bases and J lost 5, with 19 bases in between. CDR3 sequence (DNA): TGTGCCAGCAGCCCCATTGGGGGGAACCCTAACGAGCAGTACTTC. This encodes CASSPIGGNPNEQYF.

The chain couples TRBV6-5 to TRBJ1-1, with no clear D. Germline values: CDR1 MNHEY, CDR2 SVGAGI. This CDR3 comprises 14 residues. Trimming left V 0 bases short and J 3 bases short, with 8 bases between. In DNA form, the CDR3 reads TGTGCCAGCAGTTACTCGGAGGATTACACTGAAGCTTTCTTT. Its translation is CASSYSEDYTEAFF.

This chain uses TRBV9 with TRBJ2-1; TRBD2 matches 7 bases. Trimming removed 1 base from V and 4 bases from J; junction bases left unmatched: 5. The CDR3 is 15 residues long. Germline V gene lookup returns CDR1 SGDLS and CDR2 YYNGEE. CDR3 in amino acids: CASSVSGLQYNEQFF. CDR3 in DNA: TGTGCCAGCAGCGTATCGGGACTACAATACAATGAGCAGTTCTTC.

This clone was detected a few times. The V gene is TRBV6-6, the J gene TRBJ1-3; D not certain. Germline V gene data show CDR1 as MNHNY and CDR2 as SVGAGI (reference sequence). The V end lost 5 bases, the J end lost 0 bases, and 17 bases lay between the germline ends. CDR3 length equals 17 residues. CDR3 nucleotides: TGTGCCAGCAGTCCTAATTGGGCCCTCTCCTCTGGAAACACCATATATTTT. This encodes CASSPNWALSSGNTIYF.

This clone was seen a single time. The V gene is TRBV10-3, the J gene TRBJ2-1; 7 nucleotides agree with TRBD1. The CDR3 runs 14 residues. V shed 10 bases and J 4 bases; nucleotides not matched to a gene: 10. Germline values: CDR1 ENHRY, CDR2 SYGVKD. The CDR3 sequence: CASTGERSYNEQFF. The CDR3 nucleotides read TGTGCCAGTACAGGGGAGAGGAGTTACAATGAGCAGTTCTTC.

This clone was seen only a few times. The rearrangement uses TRBV6-5 and TRBJ2-5, with a possible D match to TRBD2 (6 bases). Trimming left V 4 bases short and J 5 bases short, with 14 bases between. CDR3 length: 14 amino acids. CDR1 is MNHEY and CDR2 is SVGAGI in the germline V gene. Written as DNA, the CDR3 is TGTGCCAGCAGTTCATCCGGGGGTAAGGAGACCCAGTACTTC. Encoded protein: CASSSSGGKETQYF.

CDR3: CASSLEGGSSYNEQFF. The CDR3, as DNA: TGTGCCAGCAGCTTAGAGGGCGGGAGCTCCTACAATGAGCAGTTCTTC. The gene calls are TRBV7-6 and TRBJ2-1; 7 bases match TRBD2. The CDR3 has 16 residues. Germline V gene data show CDR1 as SGHVS and CDR2 as FNYEAQ. The trim removed 1 base at V and 0 bases at J, leaving 3 bases unmatched.

The chain joins TRBV19 to TRBJ2-1; TRBD1 aligns across 9 bases. Germline-derived CDR1 and CDR2 are LNHDA and SQIVND (reference sequence). The CDR3 loop spans 15 amino acids. Germline trimming cut 6 bases from V and 5 bases from J; bases unmatched to any gene: 8. CDR3 protein: CASSPLGTGNNEQFF. CDR3 in DNA: TGTGCCAGTAGCCCTCTCGGGACAGGGAACAATGAGCAGTTCTTC.

CDR3 sequence: CSVEGWDRGNTEAFF. CDR3 nucleotides: TGCAGCGTTGAGGGGTGGGACAGGGGGAACACTGAAGCTTTCTTT. V gene TRBV29-1 combines with J gene TRBJ1-1, with 10 bases aligning to TRBD1. The CDR3 has 15 amino acids. The trim removed 3 bases at V and 1 base at J, leaving 5 bases unmatched. From germline, CDR1 is SQVTM and CDR2 ANQGSEA.

The chain has TRBV5-6 and TRBJ1-5, with D hard to call. Germline CDR1 is SGHDT and CDR2 is YYEEEE. V dropped 0 bases and J dropped 7 bases, with 5 bases sitting between them. The CDR3 is 12 residues long. The CDR3 DNA sequence: TGTGCCAGCAGCTTGGGGGCCCAGCCCCAGCATTTT. This sequence encodes CASSLGAQPQHF.

The chain employs TRBV7-8 and TRBJ2-7; TRBD1 aligns across 7 bases. Germline values: CDR1 SGHVS, CDR2 FQNEAQ. CDR3 length equals 17 residues. The trim removed 4 bases at V and 2 bases at J, leaving 14 bases unmatched. The CDR3, as DNA: TGTGCCAGCAGCTCGGCAGCACGACAGGGCCTAGCCTACGAGCAGTACGTC. Encoded protein: CASSSAARQGLAYEQYV.

The table lists this clone with a few counts. The chain employs TRBV28 and TRBJ1-4; a possible D gene is TRBD1 (5 bases). V dropped 2 bases and J dropped 4 bases, with 14 bases sitting between them. Germline loops: CDR1 MDHEN, CDR2 SYDVKM. This CDR3 has 16 residues. CDR3 DNA sequence: TGTGCCAGCAGTTTAGATGACAGACCCCGTAATGAAAAACTGTTTTTT. Encoded protein: CASSLDDRPRNEKLFF.

By share, this clone counts as large. The chain recombines TRBV29-1 with TRBJ2-7; D perhaps matches TRBD1 (5 bases). In germline, CDR1 is SQVTM, CDR2 ANQGSEA. V lost 5 bases, J lost 5 bases, and 13 bases lay in between. This CDR3 comprises 12 residues. The CDR3 nucleotides read TGCAGCGTTACCACAGGAGCCCACGAGCAGTACTTC. This codes for CSVTTGAHEQYF.

The chain uses TRBV5-1 and TRBJ1-1; D is undetermined. Germline loops: CDR1 SGHRS, CDR2 YFSETQ. CDR3 length: 11 amino acids. Trimming took 4 bases from V and 1 from J, leaving 2 bases between them. The chain's CDR3 is CASSQNTEAFF. Written as DNA, the CDR3 is TGCGCCAGCAGCCAGAACACTGAAGCTTTCTTT.

The gene calls are TRBV11-3 and TRBJ2-3; D possibly corresponds to TRBD2 (6 bases). V was cut by 1 base and J by 0 bases, with 14 bases left in between. The length of the CDR3 is 17 residues. The V gene's germline CDR1 is SGHNT and CDR2 YENEEA. In DNA, the CDR3 is TGTGCCAGCAGCTTAGCCTTCGGCGGGACTAGCACAGATACGCAGTATTTT. Protein sequence: CASSLAFGGTSTDTQYF.

The rearrangement joins TRBV9 to TRBJ2-3; TRBD2 agrees at 16 bases. Germline V lookup: CDR1 SGDLS, CDR2 YYNGEE. The V and J ends lost 3 bases and 9 bases, in that order; junction bases with no gene match: 4. The CDR3 consists of 15 residues. The CDR3, as DNA: TGTGCCAGCAGCGATGGGACTAGCGGGGGGGAGACGCAGTATTTT. Translated, it gives CASSDGTSGGETQYF.